Each of the 20 T cell receptor beta chains below was sequenced from the same sample in a study of cytomegalovirus exposure and HLA in healthy donors. Clones were sequenced by immunoSEQ multiplex PCR, and TCRdb holds only the in-frame ones, with some missing. The repertoire holds about 260,000 clones, with less than 95% as singletons. The material sequenced was PBMCs. The receptors originated from a woman aged 25 to 45 in good health and CMV-seronegative.

This clone was found once. The DNA of the CDR3 is TGTGCCAGCAGCCACCCAGGAGACACTGGAAACACCATATATTTT. It is translated as CASSHPGDTGNTIYF. The rearrangement links TRBV7-2 to TRBJ1-3; D gene unclear. The CDR3 covers 15 residues. With 5 bases removed from V and 2 bases from J, the gap between germline ends came to 13 bases. Per germline, CDR1 SGHTA and CDR2 FQGNSA.

For this clone: One end of the junction varies from germline; a read error may be responsible. The rearrangement joins TRBV28 to TRBJ2-7; TRBD2 might be the D (7 bases). Germline V gene data show CDR1 as MDHEN and CDR2 as SYDVKM. The CDR3 length is 13 residues. The CDR3 loop reads CATGGGGSYEQYF. The CDR3 DNA follows: TGCGCCACCGGGGGAGGGGGATCCTACGAGCAGTACTTC. The complete variable domain, with remaining parts taken from reference TRBV28 and TRBJ2-7, reads DVKVTQSSRYLVKRTGEKVFLECVQDMDHENMFWYRQDPGLGLRLIYFSYDVKMKEKGDIPEGYSVSREKKERFSLILESASTNQTSMYLCATGGGGSYEQYFGPGTRLTVT.

As to this clone: Germline and junction disagree at one end, which may indicate a read error. The chain employs TRBV20-1 and TRBJ1-2; the D is unclear. Germline loops: CDR1 DFQATT, CDR2 SNEGSKA (reference sequence). CDR3 length equals 9 residues. DNA of the CDR3: TGTAACACCTCCCATGGCTACACCTTC. Residues: CNTSHGYTF.

This chain uses TRBV7-2 with TRBJ1-4; D ambiguous. The CDR3 covers 15 residues. V lost 2 bases and J lost 8, with 15 bases in between. Germline V gives CDR1 SGHTA, CDR2 FQGNSA. The CDR3 DNA sequence: TGTGCCAGCAGCTTATGGGGTACGATTGGGGAAAAACTGTTTTTT. Translated: CASSLWGTIGEKLFF.

The chain joins TRBV7-9 to TRBJ1-2; 7 nucleotides agree with TRBD1. CDR1 and CDR2 from the germline V gene are SEHNR and FQNEAQ (reference sequence). CDR3 length: 14 residues. V lost 7 bases and J lost 3; bases outside the gene matches: 8. CDR3 bases: TGTGCCAGCAACCAAACAGGGGCTTACTATGGCTACACCTTC. The encoded protein is CASNQTGAYYGYTF.

The CDR3 sequence: CASSWSRGVGQPQHF. CDR3 in DNA: TGTGCCAGTAGTTGGAGCAGGGGAGTAGGTCAGCCCCAGCATTTT. V and J are TRBV19 and TRBJ1-5; tentative D call: TRBD1 (6 bases). CDR1 and CDR2 from the germline V gene are LNHDA and SQIVND (reference sequence). The CDR3 has 15 amino acids. Trimming took off 5 bases at V and 6 bases at J, with 17 bases between the two ends. Full variable domain (missing parts from reference TRBV19 and TRBJ1-5): DGGITQSPKYLFRKEGQNVTLSCEQNLNHDAMYWYRQDPGQGLRLIYYSQIVNDFQKGDIAEGYSVSREKKESFPLTVTSAQKNPTAFYLCASSWSRGVGQPQHFGDGTRLSIL.

The chain couples TRBV5-4 to TRBJ2-2, with TRBD1 as a possible D gene (5 bases). Germline-derived CDR1 and CDR2 are SGHNT and YYREEE (reference sequence). Trimming cost V 2 bases and J 6 bases, with 14 bases left between them. The CDR3 sequence is 15 residues long. CDR3 sequence reads: CASSFRAVGSGELFF. The CDR3 nucleotides read TGTGCCAGCAGCTTCAGGGCAGTAGGCTCCGGGGAGCTGTTTTTT.

The J gene is TRBJ1-1, the V gene TRBV6-1; 7 positions agree with TRBD1. Germline-derived CDR1 and CDR2 are MNHNS and SASEGT. The CDR3 spans 16 residues. V shed 2 bases, J shed 4 bases, and the junction held 10 bases outside the gene matches. CDR3: CASSEPGGPTSTEAFF. The CDR3 nucleotides read TGTGCCAGCAGTGAACCAGGGGGTCCTACCAGCACTGAAGCTTTCTTT.

For this clone: In the same sample, other DNA sequences code for this CDR3. The chain is built from TRBV7-9 and TRBJ2-3, with D hard to call. Trimming removed 3 bases at V and 3 bases at J, with 4 bases between. Germline V gives CDR1 SEHNR, CDR2 FQNEAQ (reference sequence). This CDR3 is 12 amino acids long. The CDR3 region has the DNA TGTGCCAGCAGCTTTGGGACAGATACGCAGTATTTT. It codes for CASSFGTDTQYF.

This chain joins TRBV10-3 and TRBJ2-3; D possibly corresponds to TRBD2 (6 bases). CDR1 and CDR2 from the germline V gene are ENHRY and SYGVKD. CDR3 length: 15 amino acids. Trimming took off 2 bases at V and 2 bases at J, with 11 bases between the two ends. The CDR3 loop is CAISEAGRNTDTQYF. In DNA form, the CDR3 reads TGTGCCATCAGTGAGGCGGGGCGAAACACAGATACGCAGTATTTT.

This chain links TRBV4-2 with TRBJ2-3, with no clear D. The germline V and J ends were trimmed by 4 bases and 2 bases, with 13 bases remaining between them. Germline-derived CDR1 and CDR2 are LGHNA and YNFKEQ. The CDR3 loop spans 15 amino acids. The DNA for the CDR3 is TGTGCCAGCAGCCTTCAGAACCTACTCACAGATACGCAGTATTTT. Translated, it gives CASSLQNLLTDTQYF.

The chain uses TRBV5-1 and TRBJ2-1, with 7 bases that match TRBD2. Germline assignment: CDR1 SGHRS and CDR2 YFSETQ. V trimming: 4 bases; J trimming: 1 base; junction bases outside the gene matches: 8. The CDR3 is made up of 16 amino acids. The CDR3 nucleotides read TGCGCCAGCAGCCACTCGGGGGGTCTATCCTACAATGAGCAGTTCTTC. Its protein product is CASSHSGGLSYNEQFF.

The genes are TRBV4-3 and TRBJ1-2; 7 bases map to TRBD1. V lost 2 bases to trimming and J lost 8 bases; unmatched junction nucleotides: 2. Germline assignment: CDR1 LGHNA and CDR2 YSLEER. CDR3 size: 12 residues. As DNA, the CDR3 is TGCGCCAGCAGCCAATACAGGGGCGGCTACACCTTC. Residues: CASSQYRGGYTF.

This sequence joins TRBV5-4 and TRBJ2-1; 8 bases fit TRBD2. The trim removed 3 bases at V and 9 bases at J, leaving 5 bases unmatched. The germline V gene has CDR1 SGHNT and CDR2 YYREEE (reference sequence). The CDR3 covers 13 residues. The chain's CDR3 is CASSYSSGGEQFF. In DNA form, the CDR3 reads TGTGCCAGCAGCTATTCAAGCGGGGGTGAGCAGTTCTTC.

The chain recombines TRBV28 with TRBJ2-5; TRBD1 matches at 10 bases. This CDR3 region has 15 residues. CDR1 is MDHEN and CDR2 is SYDVKM in the germline V gene. Trimming took 5 bases from V and 5 from J; bases not matched to a gene: 8. The CDR3 nucleotides read TGTGCCAGCAGTACCCGACAGGGGGCGGGTGAGACCCAGTACTTC. This sequence encodes CASSTRQGAGETQYF.

The rearrangement links TRBV30 to TRBJ1-1; weak D call: TRBD1 (5 bases). Trimming stripped 3 bases from V and 6 bases from J, with 14 bases between. The germline V gene encodes CDR1 GTSNPN and CDR2 SVGIG (reference sequence). The CDR3 sequence is 13 residues long. CDR3: CAWRGVLQPEAFF. The CDR3, as DNA: TGTGCCTGGAGAGGGGTCCTTCAACCTGAAGCTTTCTTT.

V gene TRBV29-1 combines with J gene TRBJ2-1; weak D call: TRBD2 (5 bases). With 4 bases removed from V and 7 bases from J, the gap between germline ends came to 17 bases. The CDR3 has 14 residues. Germline V gives CDR1 SQVTM, CDR2 ANQGSEA. The CDR3 sequence is CSVGPLRGINEQFF. The DNA of the CDR3 is TGCAGCGTTGGTCCCCTCCGGGGAATTAATGAGCAGTTCTTC.

This rearrangement joins TRBV27 to TRBJ2-7; possibly TRBD1 for D (5 bases). V was clipped by 4 bases and J by 2 bases, with 15 bases between them. The CDR3 has 15 amino acids. Germline assignment: CDR1 MNHEY and CDR2 SMNVEV (reference sequence). CDR3 bases: TGTGCCAGCAGTTCGACAGTGTGGGCCGCCTACGAGCAGTACTTC. This sequence encodes CASSSTVWAAYEQYF.

This clone appeared a single time. The CDR3 region has the DNA TGTGCCAGTAGTCTAGGGACGGCTTCCCCGGGCGAGCAGTACTTC. It specifies CASSLGTASPGEQYF. The chain recombines TRBV19 with TRBJ2-7; either TRBD1 or TRBD2 may supply D (5 bases each). The V end was cut by 5 bases, the J end by 6 bases, with 20 bases between. The CDR3 has 15 residues. CDR1 and CDR2 from the germline V gene are LNHDA and SQIVND (reference sequence).

The chain combines TRBV7-3 with TRBJ2-1, with D possibly matching TRBD2 (6 bases). There are 16 residues in the CDR3. V lost 5 bases and J 4 bases, leaving 18 bases between the germline ends. In germline, CDR1 is SGHTA, CDR2 FQGTGA. The CDR3 region has the DNA TGTGCCAGCAGCGGCTCCGGCCGGACTACTTACAATGAGCAGTTCTTC. It encodes CASSGSGRTTYNEQFF.